Each of the 15 T cell receptor beta chains below was sequenced from the same sample in a study of cytomegalovirus exposure and HLA in healthy donors. The PCR used 60 Vbeta and 13 Jbeta primers. Libraries were prepared by immunoSEQ multiplex PCR; TCRdb keeps only in-frame clonotypes and omits some of them. The data show 150,000 to 180,000 clones, under 80% seen once. What was sequenced was PBMCs. Every receptor here comes from a man aged 25 to 40 in good health and CMV-seronegative.

V gene TRBV4-1 combines with J gene TRBJ1-2; TRBD1 matches 7 bases. This CDR3 has 15 amino acids. The V segment lost 1 base and the J segment 3 bases; nucleotides outside the gene matches: 5. The germline V gene encodes CDR1 MGHRA and CDR2 YSYEKL. CDR3 nucleotides: TGCGCCAGCAGCCAAGCTCCGGGACAGCACTATGGCTACACCTTC. It yields the protein CASSQAPGQHYGYTF.

This clone was counted a few times. The chain recombines TRBV4-3 with TRBJ1-5; 9 nucleotides align to TRBD1. J lost 6 bases, V lost 4 bases, and 7 bases had no gene match. Germline lookup yields CDR1 LGHNA and CDR2 YSLEER. The CDR3 is 15 residues long. CDR3 DNA sequence: TGCGCCAGCAGCCTAGACAGGGGGTTTAGTCAGCCCCAGCATTTT. This codes for CASSLDRGFSQPQHF.

The chain employs TRBV2 and TRBJ2-4; 10 nucleotides match TRBD2. Germline V gives CDR1 SNHLY, CDR2 FYNNEI. V trimming: 4 bases; J trimming: 6 bases; junction bases outside the gene matches: 3. This CDR3 has 14 amino acids. DNA for the CDR3: TGTGCCAGCAGTGTATCTAGCGGGGGAAACATTCAGTACTTC. Amino acids: CASSVSSGGNIQYF. The whole variable domain, filled in from reference TRBV2 and TRBJ2-4, reads EPEVTQTPSHQVTQMGQEVILRCVPISNHLYFYWYRQILGQKVEFLVSFYNNEISEKSEIFDDQFSVERPDGSNFTLKIRSTKLEDSAMYFCASSVSSGGNIQYFGAGTRLSVL.

The chain couples TRBV18 to TRBJ2-3; tentative D call: TRBD1 (6 bases). In germline, CDR1 is KGHSH, CDR2 LQKENI. V was clipped by 5 bases and J by 6 bases, with 12 bases between them. CDR3 length: 13 amino acids. The CDR3 is CASSYERGDTQYF. The CDR3 DNA reads TGTGCCAGCTCATACGAGAGGGGGGATACGCAGTATTTT.

A note on this clone: The junction differs from germline at one of its ends, possibly a read error. V gene TRBV2 combines with J gene TRBJ1-5; no reliable D call. There are 16 residues in the CDR3. CDR1 is SNHLY, CDR2 FYNNEI, per germline. As DNA, the CDR3 is TGTGCCAGCAGTGAACGCGGATACTTGAACAATCAGCCCCAGAATTTT. Protein: CASSERGYLNNQPQNF.

This chain links TRBV7-6 with TRBJ2-7; D may be TRBD1 (8 bases). The CDR3 is made up of 17 amino acids. Trimming shortened V by 1 base and J by 4 bases, and 20 bases separated the two germline ends. Germline CDR1 is SGHVS and CDR2 is FNYEAQ. CDR3 sequence: CASSLGGGQGARYEQYF. The CDR3 DNA reads as TGTGCCAGCAGCTTAGGGGGAGGGCAGGGGGCAAGGTACGAGCAGTACTTC.

The J gene is TRBJ2-1, the V gene TRBV18; 11 bases map to TRBD2. J was trimmed by 4 bases and V by 2 bases; bases with no gene match: 1. Looked up from germline, CDR1 is KGHSH and CDR2 is LQKENI. The CDR3 consists of 15 residues. In DNA form, the CDR3 reads TGTGCCAGCTCACCAGGGACTAGCGGTTACAATGAGCAGTTCTTC. This sequence encodes CASSPGTSGYNEQFF.

This clone was found a few times. V is TRBV2 and J is TRBJ2-7; D may be TRBD2 (6 bases). Germline CDR1 SNHLY, CDR2 FYNNEI. The CDR3 contains 15 residues. With 6 bases removed from V and 1 base from J, the gap between germline ends came to 16 bases. The CDR3 DNA is TGTGCCAGCAGGACGGAGGGCGGTTTATCCTACGAGCAGTACTTC. Translation gives CASRTEGGLSYEQYF.

This chain connects TRBV5-1 to TRBJ2-5; 15 positions agree with TRBD2. Germline CDR1 reads SGHRS; CDR2 reads YFSETQ. The CDR3 loop spans 18 amino acids. The junction had 12 bases not matched to a gene; V was cut back by 9 bases and J by 0 bases. In DNA form, the CDR3 reads TGCGCCACCAGACGTGGGACTAGCGGGGGGCTTTACCAAGAGACCCAGTACTTC. Encoded protein: CATRRGTSGGLYQETQYF.

This rearrangement joins TRBV21-1 to TRBJ2-3; TRBD1, the table's D call, was not compared with the DNA. TRBV21-1 is deemed a pseudogene. The CDR3 has 15 amino acids. The CDR3 loop is CASSIRQGITDTQYF. Here the CDR3 DNA reads TGTGCCAGCAGCATCCGACAGGGGATCACAGATACGCAGTATTTT.

The chain recombines TRBV9 with TRBJ2-5; D is perhaps TRBD1 (6 bases). This CDR3 is built from 14 residues. The ends were cut back, 0 bases at V and 3 bases at J, with 9 bases in the middle. Germline V CDR1 and CDR2: SGDLS, YYNGEE. The CDR3 is CASSVGHREETQYF. The CDR3 nucleotides are TGTGCCAGCAGCGTAGGCCACAGGGAAGAGACCCAGTACTTC.

CDR3 loop: CASSYGNKETQYF. CDR3 nucleotides: TGTGCCAGCAGTTACGGCAATAAAGAGACCCAGTACTTC. This chain joins TRBV6-5 and TRBJ2-5; D call uncertain. Germline V gene lookup returns CDR1 MNHEY and CDR2 SVGAGI. The V and J ends lost 2 bases and 3 bases respectively, with 7 bases between them. This CDR3 spans 13 amino acids.

The V and J genes are TRBV16 and TRBJ2-3; 7 bases map to TRBD2. Trimming took 0 bases from V and 2 from J; bases not matched to a gene: 5. This CDR3 is 16 amino acids long. CDR1 KGHSY and CDR2 FQNENV come from the germline V gene. This CDR3 reads CASSQSGGGNTDTQYF. CDR3 DNA sequence: TGTGCCAGCAGCCAATCGGGCGGGGGAAACACAGATACGCAGTATTTT.

The chain employs TRBV7-9 and TRBJ2-1; 7 nucleotides match TRBD2. CDR3 length: 15 residues. CDR1 is SEHNR, CDR2 FQNEAQ, per germline (reference sequence). J was trimmed by 8 bases and V by 0 bases; bases with no gene match: 7. The CDR3 bases are TGTGCCAGCAGCTTAGCTGGGGGGGAGAGGGATGAGCAGTTCTTC. Its translation is CASSLAGGERDEQFF.

This clone came up a few times. CDR3 in amino acids: CASSPQEYEQYF. The CDR3 DNA sequence: TGTGCCAGCAGTCCCCAGGAATACGAGCAGTACTTC. The V gene is TRBV6-6, the J gene TRBJ2-7; D gene uncertain. The germline V gene has CDR1 MNHNY and CDR2 SVGAGI (reference sequence). V was pared by 5 bases and J by 4 bases, with 9 bases between. The CDR3 extends over 12 amino acids.